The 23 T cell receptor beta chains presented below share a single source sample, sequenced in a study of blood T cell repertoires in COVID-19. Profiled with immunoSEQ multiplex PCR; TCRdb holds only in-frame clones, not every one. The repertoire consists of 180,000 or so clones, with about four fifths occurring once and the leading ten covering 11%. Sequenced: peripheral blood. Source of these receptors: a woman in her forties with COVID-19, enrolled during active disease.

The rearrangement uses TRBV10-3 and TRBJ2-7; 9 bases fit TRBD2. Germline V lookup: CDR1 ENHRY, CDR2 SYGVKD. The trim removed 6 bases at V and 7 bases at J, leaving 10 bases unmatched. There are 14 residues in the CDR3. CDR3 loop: CAISAAGGPEEQYF. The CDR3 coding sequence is TGTGCCATCAGCGCCGCGGGAGGGCCGGAAGAGCAGTACTTC.

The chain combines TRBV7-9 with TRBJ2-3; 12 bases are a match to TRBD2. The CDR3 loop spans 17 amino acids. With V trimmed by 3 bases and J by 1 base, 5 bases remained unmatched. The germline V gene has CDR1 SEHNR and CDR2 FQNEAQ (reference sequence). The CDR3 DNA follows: TGTGCCAGCAGCTTCCGGACTAGCGGGGAGGGCACAGATACGCAGTATTTT. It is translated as CASSFRTSGEGTDTQYF.

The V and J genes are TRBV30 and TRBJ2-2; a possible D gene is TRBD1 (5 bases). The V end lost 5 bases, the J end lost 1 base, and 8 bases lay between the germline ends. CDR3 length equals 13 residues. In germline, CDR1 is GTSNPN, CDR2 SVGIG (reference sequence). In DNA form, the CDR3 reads TGTGCCTGGTCTCAGGGGAACACCGGGGAGCTGTTTTTT. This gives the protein CAWSQGNTGELFF. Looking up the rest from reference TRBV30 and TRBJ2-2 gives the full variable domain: SQTIHQWPATLVQPVGSPLSLECTVEGTSNPNLYWYRQAAGRGLQLLFYSVGIGQISSEVPQNLSASRPQDRQFILSSKKLLLSDSGFYLCAWSQGNTGELFFGEGSRLTVL.

The CDR3 reads CASSLVGVIEQYF. In nucleotides, the CDR3 is TGTGCCAGCAGCTTGGTAGGAGTGATCGAGCAGTACTTC. The chain carries TRBV5-8 and TRBJ2-7; D is undetermined. Germline CDR1 is SGHTS and CDR2 is YDEGEE. V was clipped by 0 bases and J by 6 bases, with 10 bases between them. The CDR3 contains 13 residues.

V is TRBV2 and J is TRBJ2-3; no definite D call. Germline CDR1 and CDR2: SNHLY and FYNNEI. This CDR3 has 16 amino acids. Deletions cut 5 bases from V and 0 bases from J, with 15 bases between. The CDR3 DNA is TGTGCCAGCAGTTGGTTCGGGTCGGCTAGCACAGATACGCAGTATTTT. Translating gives CASSWFGSASTDTQYF.

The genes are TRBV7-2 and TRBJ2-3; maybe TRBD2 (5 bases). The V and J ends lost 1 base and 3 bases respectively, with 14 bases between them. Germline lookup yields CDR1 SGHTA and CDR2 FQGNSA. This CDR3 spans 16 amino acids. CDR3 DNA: TGTGCCAGCAGCTTAGGTTCCGCTCTAGCAACAGATACGCAGTATTTT. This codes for CASSLGSALATDTQYF.

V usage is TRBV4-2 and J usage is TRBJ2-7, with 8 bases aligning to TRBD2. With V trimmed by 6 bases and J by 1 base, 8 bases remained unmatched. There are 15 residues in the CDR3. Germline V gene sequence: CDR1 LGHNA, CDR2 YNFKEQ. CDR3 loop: CASSYKRETSYEQYF. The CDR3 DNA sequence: TGTGCCAGCAGTTACAAGCGGGAGACATCCTACGAGCAGTACTTC.

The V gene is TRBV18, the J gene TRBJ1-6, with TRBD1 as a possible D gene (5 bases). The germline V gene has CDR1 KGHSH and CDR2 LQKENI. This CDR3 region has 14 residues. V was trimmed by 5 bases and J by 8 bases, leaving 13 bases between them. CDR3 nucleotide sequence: TGTGCCAGCTCAAACAGAGAAGGGGATTCACCCCTCCACTTT. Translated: CASSNREGDSPLHF.

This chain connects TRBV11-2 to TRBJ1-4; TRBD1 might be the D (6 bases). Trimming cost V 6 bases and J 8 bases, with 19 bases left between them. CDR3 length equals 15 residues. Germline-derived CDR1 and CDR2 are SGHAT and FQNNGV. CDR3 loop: CASSSHRVGAEKLFF. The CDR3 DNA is TGTGCCAGCAGTTCACACAGGGTTGGAGCAGAAAAACTGTTTTTT.

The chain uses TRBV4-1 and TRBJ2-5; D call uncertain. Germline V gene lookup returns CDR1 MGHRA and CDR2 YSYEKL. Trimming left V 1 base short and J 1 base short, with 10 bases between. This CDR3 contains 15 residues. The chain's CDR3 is CASSQVDSFQETQYF. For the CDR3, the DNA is TGCGCCAGCAGCCAAGTGGATAGCTTCCAAGAGACCCAGTACTTC.

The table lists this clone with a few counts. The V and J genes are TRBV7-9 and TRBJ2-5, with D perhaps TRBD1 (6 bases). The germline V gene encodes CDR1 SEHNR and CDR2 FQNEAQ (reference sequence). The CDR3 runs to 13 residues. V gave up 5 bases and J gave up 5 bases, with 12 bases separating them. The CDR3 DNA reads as TGTGCCAGCAGCACAGGGAGTGGTGAGACCCAGTACTTC. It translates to CASSTGSGETQYF. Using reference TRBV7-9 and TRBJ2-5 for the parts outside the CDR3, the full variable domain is DTGVSQNPRHKITKRGQNVTFRCDPISEHNRLYWYRQTLGQGPEFLTYFQNEAQLEKSRLLSDRFSAERPKGSFSTLEIQRTEQGDSAMYLCASSTGSGETQYFGPGTRLLVL.

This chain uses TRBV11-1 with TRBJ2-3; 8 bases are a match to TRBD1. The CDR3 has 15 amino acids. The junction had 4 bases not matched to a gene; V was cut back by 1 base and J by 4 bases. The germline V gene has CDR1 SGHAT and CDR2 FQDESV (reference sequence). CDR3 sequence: CASSLDRGYSDTQYF. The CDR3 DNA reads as TGTGCCAGCAGCTTAGACAGGGGGTATTCAGATACGCAGTATTTT.

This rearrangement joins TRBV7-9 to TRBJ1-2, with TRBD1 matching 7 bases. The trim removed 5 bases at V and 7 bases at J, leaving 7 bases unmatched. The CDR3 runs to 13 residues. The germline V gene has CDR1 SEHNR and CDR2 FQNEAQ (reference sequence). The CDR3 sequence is CASSTTGLGGYTF. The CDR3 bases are TGTGCCAGCAGCACGACAGGGTTGGGTGGCTACACCTTC.

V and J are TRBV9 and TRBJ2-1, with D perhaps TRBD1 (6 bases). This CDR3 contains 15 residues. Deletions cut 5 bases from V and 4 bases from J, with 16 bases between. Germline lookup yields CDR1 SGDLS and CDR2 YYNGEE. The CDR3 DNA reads TGTGCCAGCAGTGTGGGGGCGGACCCATACAATGAGCAGTTCTTC. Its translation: CASSVGADPYNEQFF.

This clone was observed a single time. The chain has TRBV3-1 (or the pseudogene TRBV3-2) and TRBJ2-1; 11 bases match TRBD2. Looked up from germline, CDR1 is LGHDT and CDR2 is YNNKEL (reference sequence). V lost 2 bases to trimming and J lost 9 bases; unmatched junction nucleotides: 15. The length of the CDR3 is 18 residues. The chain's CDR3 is CASSQRVAGGIVVGEQFF. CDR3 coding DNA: TGTGCCAGCAGCCAAAGGGTAGCGGGAGGGATAGTGGTCGGTGAGCAGTTCTTC.

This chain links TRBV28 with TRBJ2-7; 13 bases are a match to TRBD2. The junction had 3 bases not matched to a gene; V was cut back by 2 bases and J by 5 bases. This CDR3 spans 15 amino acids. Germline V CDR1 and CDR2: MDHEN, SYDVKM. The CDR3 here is CASSLRGLAGHEQYF. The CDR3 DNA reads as TGTGCCAGCAGTTTAAGGGGACTAGCGGGACACGAGCAGTACTTC.

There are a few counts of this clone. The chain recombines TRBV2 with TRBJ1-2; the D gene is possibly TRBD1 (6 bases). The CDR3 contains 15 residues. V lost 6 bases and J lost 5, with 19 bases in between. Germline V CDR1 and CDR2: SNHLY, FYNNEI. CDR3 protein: CASSVRDMTFYGYTF. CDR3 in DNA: TGTGCCAGCAGCGTCCGGGACATGACTTTTTATGGCTACACCTTC.

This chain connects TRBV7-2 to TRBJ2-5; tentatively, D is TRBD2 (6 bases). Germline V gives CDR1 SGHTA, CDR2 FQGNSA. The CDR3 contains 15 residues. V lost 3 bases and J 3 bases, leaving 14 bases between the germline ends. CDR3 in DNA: TGTGCCAGCAGCTTTGGTGGGGGACTGGAAGAGACCCAGTACTTC. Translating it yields CASSFGGGLEETQYF.

The CDR3 DNA follows: TGTGCCAGCAGTCTGTCAGGGGCGCTGGAAGCTTTCTTT. Its translation: CASSLSGALEAFF. The chain couples TRBV2 to TRBJ1-1, with D tentatively TRBD1 (6 bases). This CDR3 is 13 amino acids long. V was shortened by 5 bases and J by 8 bases, with 15 bases between the two germline ends. Germline CDR1 SNHLY, CDR2 FYNNEI. Full variable domain (remainder filled in from reference TRBV2 and TRBJ1-1): EPEVTQTPSHQVTQMGQEVILRCVPISNHLYFYWYRQILGQKVEFLVSFYNNEISEKSEIFDDQFSVERPDGSNFTLKIRSTKLEDSAMYFCASSLSGALEAFFGQGTRLTVV.

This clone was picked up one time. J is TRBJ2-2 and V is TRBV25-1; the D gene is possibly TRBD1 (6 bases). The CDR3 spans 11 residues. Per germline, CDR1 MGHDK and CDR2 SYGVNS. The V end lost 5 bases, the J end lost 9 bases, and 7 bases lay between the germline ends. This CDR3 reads CASSQGRELFF. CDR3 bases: TGTGCCAGCAGTCAGGGGAGGGAGCTGTTTTTT. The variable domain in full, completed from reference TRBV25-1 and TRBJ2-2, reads EADIYQTPRYLVIGTGKKITLECSQTMGHDKMYWYQQDPGMELHLIHYSYGVNSTEKGDLSSESTVSRIRTEHFPLTLESARPSHTSQYLCASSQGRELFFGEGSRLTVL.

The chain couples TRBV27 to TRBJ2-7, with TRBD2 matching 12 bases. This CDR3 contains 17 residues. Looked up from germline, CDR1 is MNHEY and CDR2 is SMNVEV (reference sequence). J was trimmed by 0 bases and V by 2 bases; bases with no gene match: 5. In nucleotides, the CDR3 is TGTGCCAGCAGTTTAGGGCTAGCGGGAGGGCCCTCCTACGAGCAGTACTTC. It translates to CASSLGLAGGPSYEQYF.

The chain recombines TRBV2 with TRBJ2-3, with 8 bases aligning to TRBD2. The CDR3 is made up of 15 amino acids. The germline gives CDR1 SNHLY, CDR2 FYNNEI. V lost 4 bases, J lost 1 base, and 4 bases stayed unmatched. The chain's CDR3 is CASSGGGRRTDTQYF. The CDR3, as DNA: TGTGCCAGCAGTGGAGGCGGGAGGCGCACAGATACGCAGTATTTT.

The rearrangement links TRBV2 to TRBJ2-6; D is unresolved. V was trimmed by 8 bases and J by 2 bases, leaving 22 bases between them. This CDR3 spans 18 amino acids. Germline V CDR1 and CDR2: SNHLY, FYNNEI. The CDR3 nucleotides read TGTGCCAGCGATGGTTGGGCAGGCCCTTCTCCTGGGGCCAACGTCCTGACTTTC. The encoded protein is CASDGWAGPSPGANVLTF. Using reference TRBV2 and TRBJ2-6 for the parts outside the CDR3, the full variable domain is EPEVTQTPSHQVTQMGQEVILRCVPISNHLYFYWYRQILGQKVEFLVSFYNNEISEKSEIFDDQFSVERPDGSNFTLKIRSTKLEDSAMYFCASDGWAGPSPGANVLTFGAGSRLTVL.